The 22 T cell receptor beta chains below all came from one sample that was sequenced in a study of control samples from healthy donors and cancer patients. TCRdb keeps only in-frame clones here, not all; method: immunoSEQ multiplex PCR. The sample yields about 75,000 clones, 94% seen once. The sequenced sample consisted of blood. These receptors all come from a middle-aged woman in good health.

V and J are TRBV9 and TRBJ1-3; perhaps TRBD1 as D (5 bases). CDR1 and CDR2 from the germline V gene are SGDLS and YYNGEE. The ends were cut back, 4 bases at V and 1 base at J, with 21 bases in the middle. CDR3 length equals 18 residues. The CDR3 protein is CASSYTTGTASSGNTIYF. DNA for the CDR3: TGTGCCAGCAGCTACACTACCGGGACCGCCTCGTCTGGAAACACCATATATTTT.

DNA of the CDR3: TGCAGCGCCCCTGAAGGCCCATCGAGCTACACCTTC. It is translated as CSAPEGPSSYTF. V gene TRBV29-1 combines with J gene TRBJ1-2; D is unresolved. Deletions cut 7 bases from V and 9 bases from J, with 18 bases between. This CDR3 is 12 amino acids long. Germline CDR1 SQVTM, CDR2 ANQGSEA.

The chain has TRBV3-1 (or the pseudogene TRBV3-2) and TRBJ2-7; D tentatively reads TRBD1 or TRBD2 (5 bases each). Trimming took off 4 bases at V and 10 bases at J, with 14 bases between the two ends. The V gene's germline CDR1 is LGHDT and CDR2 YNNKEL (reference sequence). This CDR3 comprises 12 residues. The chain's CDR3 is CASSPRGAQQYF. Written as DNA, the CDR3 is TGTGCCAGCAGCCCGAGGGGAGCACAACAGTACTTC.

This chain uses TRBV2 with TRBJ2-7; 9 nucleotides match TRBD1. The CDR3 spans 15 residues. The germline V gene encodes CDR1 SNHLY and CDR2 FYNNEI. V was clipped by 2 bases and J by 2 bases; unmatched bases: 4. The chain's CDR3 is CASSEYRGPPYEQYF. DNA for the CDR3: TGTGCCAGCAGTGAATACAGGGGGCCGCCCTACGAGCAGTACTTC.

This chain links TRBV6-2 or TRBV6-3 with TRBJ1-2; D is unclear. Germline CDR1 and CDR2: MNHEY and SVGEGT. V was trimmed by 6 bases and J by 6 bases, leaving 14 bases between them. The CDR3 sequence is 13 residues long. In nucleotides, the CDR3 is TGTGCCAGCAGCCAAAACCCCGGGGATGGCTACACCTTC. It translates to CASSQNPGDGYTF.

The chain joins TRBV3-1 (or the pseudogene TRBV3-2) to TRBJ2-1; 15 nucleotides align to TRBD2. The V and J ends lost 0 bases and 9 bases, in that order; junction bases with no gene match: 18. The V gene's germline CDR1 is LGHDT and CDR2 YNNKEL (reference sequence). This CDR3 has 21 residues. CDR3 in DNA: TGTGCCAGCAGCCAAGATGATCGAGGACTAGCGGGAGGGCTTCCGCCCGGTGAGCAGTTCTTC. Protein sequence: CASSQDDRGLAGGLPPGEQFF.

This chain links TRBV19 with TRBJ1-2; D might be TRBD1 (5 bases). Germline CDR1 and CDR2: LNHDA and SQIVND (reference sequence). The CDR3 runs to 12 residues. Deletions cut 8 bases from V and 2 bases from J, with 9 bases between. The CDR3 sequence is CASWDGNYGYTF. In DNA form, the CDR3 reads TGTGCCAGTTGGGACGGGAACTATGGCTACACCTTC.

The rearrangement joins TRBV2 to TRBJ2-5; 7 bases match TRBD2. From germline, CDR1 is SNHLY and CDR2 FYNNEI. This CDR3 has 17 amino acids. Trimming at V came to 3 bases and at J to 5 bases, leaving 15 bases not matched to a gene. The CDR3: CASSERAWEGSVETQYF. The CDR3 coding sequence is TGTGCCAGCAGTGAGAGGGCCTGGGAGGGTAGCGTGGAGACCCAGTACTTC.

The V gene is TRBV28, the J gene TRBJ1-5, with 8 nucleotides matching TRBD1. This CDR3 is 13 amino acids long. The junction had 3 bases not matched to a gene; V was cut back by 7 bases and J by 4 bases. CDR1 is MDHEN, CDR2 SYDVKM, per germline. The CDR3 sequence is CASIDRGNQPQHF. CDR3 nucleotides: TGTGCCAGCATTGACAGGGGAAATCAGCCCCAGCATTTT.

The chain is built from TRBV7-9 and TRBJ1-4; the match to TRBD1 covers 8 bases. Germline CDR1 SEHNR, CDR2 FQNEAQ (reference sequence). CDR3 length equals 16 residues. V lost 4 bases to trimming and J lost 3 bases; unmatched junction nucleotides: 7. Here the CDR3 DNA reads TGTGCCAGCAGCTCCCCCCCGACAGGGGCTAATGAAAAACTGTTTTTT. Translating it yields CASSSPPTGANEKLFF. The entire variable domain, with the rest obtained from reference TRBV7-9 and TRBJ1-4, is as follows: DTGVSQNPRHKITKRGQNVTFRCDPISEHNRLYWYRQTLGQGPEFLTYFQNEAQLEKSRLLSDRFSAERPKGSFSTLEIQRTEQGDSAMYLCASSSPPTGANEKLFFGSGTQLSVL.

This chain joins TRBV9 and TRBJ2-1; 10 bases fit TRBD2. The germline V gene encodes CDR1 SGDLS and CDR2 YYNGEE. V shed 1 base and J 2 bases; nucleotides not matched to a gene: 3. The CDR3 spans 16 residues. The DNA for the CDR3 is TGTGCCAGCAGCGTAACTGGGACTAGCGCCTACAATGAGCAGTTCTTC. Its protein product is CASSVTGTSAYNEQFF. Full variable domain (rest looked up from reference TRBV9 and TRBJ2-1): DSGVTQTPKHLITATGQRVTLRCSPRSGDLSVYWYQQSLDQGLQFLIQYYNGEERAKGNILERFSAQQFPDLHSELNLSSLELGDSALYFCASSVTGTSAYNEQFFGPGTRLTVL.

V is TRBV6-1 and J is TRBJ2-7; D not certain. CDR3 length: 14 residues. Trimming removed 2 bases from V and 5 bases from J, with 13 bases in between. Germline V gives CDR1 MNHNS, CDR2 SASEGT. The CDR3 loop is CASSESRKTDEQYF. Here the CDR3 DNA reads TGTGCCAGCAGTGAATCGCGGAAAACGGACGAGCAGTACTTC.

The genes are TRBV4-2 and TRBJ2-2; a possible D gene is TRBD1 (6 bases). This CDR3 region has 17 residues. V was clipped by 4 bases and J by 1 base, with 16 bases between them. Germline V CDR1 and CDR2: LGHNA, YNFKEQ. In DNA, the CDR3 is TGTGCCAGCAGCCGAGGGGCAGGGGAACGGAACACCGGGGAGCTGTTTTTT. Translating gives CASSRGAGERNTGELFF.

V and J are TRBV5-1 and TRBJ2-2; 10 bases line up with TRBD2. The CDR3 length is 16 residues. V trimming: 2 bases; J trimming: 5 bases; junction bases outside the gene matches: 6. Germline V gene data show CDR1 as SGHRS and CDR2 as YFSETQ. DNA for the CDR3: TGCGCCAGCAGCTTACTAGCGGGGTTAGGTACCGGGGAGCTGTTTTTT. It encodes CASSLLAGLGTGELFF.

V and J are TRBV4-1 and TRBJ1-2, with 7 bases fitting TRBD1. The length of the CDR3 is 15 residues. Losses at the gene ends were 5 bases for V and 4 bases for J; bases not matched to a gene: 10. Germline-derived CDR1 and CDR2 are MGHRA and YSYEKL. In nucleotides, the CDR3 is TGCGCCAGCAGCTTAGGACCCAGGGGGACCTATGGCTACACCTTC. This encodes CASSLGPRGTYGYTF.

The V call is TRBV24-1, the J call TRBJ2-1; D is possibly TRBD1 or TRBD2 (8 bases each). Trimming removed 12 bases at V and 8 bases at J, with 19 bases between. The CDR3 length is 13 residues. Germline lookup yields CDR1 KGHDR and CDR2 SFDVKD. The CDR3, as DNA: TGTGCCGCGGGAGGACAGGGCGACGATGAGCAGTTCTTC. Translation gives CAAGGQGDDEQFF.

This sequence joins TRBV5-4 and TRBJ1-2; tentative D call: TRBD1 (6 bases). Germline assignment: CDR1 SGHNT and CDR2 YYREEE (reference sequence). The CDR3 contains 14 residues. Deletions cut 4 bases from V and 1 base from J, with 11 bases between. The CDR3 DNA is TGTGCCAGCAGCAACCAGGGGTATAACTATGGCTACACCTTC. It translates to CASSNQGYNYGYTF.

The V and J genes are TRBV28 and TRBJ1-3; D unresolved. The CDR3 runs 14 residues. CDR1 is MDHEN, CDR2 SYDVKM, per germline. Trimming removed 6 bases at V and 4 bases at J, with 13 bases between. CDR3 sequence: CASRLSSAGNTIYF. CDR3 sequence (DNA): TGTGCCAGCAGGCTGAGCTCCGCCGGAAACACCATATATTTT.

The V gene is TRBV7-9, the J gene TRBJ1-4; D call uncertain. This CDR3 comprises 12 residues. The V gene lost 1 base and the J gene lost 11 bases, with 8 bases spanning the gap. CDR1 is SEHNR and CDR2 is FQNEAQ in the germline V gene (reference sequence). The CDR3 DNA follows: TGTGCCAGCAGCTTAGTGGCAGGTAAACTGTTTTTT. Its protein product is CASSLVAGKLFF.

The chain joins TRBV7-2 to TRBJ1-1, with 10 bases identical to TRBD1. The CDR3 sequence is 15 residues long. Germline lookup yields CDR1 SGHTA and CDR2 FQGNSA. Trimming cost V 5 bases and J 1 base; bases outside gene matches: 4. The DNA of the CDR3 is TGTGCCAGCAGCATTCGGACAGGGGGGAACACTGAAGCTTTCTTT. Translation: CASSIRTGGNTEAFF.

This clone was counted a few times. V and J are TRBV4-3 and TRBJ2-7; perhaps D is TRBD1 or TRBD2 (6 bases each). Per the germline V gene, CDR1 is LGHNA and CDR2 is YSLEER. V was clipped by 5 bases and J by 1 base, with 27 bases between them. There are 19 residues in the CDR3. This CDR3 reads CASSYKLAPGAGTSYEQYF. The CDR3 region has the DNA TGCGCCAGCAGCTACAAGCTGGCTCCGGGGGCCGGTACATCCTACGAGCAGTACTTC.

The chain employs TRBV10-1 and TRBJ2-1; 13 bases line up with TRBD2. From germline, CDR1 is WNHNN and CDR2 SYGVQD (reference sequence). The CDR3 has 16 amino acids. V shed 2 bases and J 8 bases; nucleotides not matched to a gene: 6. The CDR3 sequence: CASSEGLAGVGYEQFF. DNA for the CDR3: TGCGCCAGCAGTGAGGGACTAGCGGGAGTAGGCTATGAGCAGTTCTTC.